The clone carrying this T cell receptor (beta chain) has at least ten counts. Expressed TCRB transcripts got sequenced, as all isolated RNA was reverse transcribed. Using immunoSEQ multiplex PCR, the repertoire was profiled, and TCRdb retains in-frame clones only, with some absent. The sample consists of hundreds of thousands of clones, 7.5% to 9% of them appearing once. Between the trimmed V and J ends, which lost 4 bases and 8 bases, there was a span of 14 bases. In germline, CDR1 is SQVTM, CDR2 ANQGSEA. The CDR3 extends over 12 amino acids. Naive, central memory, regulatory and stem cell-like memory cells within the CD4+ compartment were sorted using CD45RO/CCR7/CD25/CD127/CD95/CD27. This entry comes from a study of beta chain features in type 1 diabetes.

Sequencing input: central memory CD4+ T cells from blood. The clonotype comes from a woman younger than 35 in good health. The J gene is TRBJ1-2, the V gene TRBV29-1; D is ambiguous. CDR3 coding DNA: TGCAGCGTTGTGTCGGCCAACCTGGGCTACACCTTC. As protein: CSVVSANLGYTF.